Listed below are T cell receptor beta chains from one sample, sequenced in a study of T cells in Graves' hyperthyroidism and ophthalmopathy. TCRdb reprocessed the multiplex PCR reads via MiXCR and lists one record per CDR3 protein. The sample lists hundreds of thousands of distinct CDR3 sequences, about 15% occurring once. Sequencing used blood. Every receptor here comes from a woman in her twenties or thirties with Graves' hyperthyroidism that later progressed to Graves' ophthalmopathy. CDR3s leave out the opening cysteine and the closing phenylalanine or tryptophan. Each record gives: J gene, V gene, D gene, CDR3 protein. A D gene is named only where the DNA matches it firmly.

>TRBJ2-3|TRBV7-2|-
ASSSPSSRPDTQY
>TRBJ2-1|TRBV6-5|TRBD2
ASSYVQREGRNEQF
>TRBJ2-2|TRBV24-1|-
ATSDLPGELF
>TRBJ2-1|TRBV27|-
ASSFGRNNEQF
>TRBJ2-3|TRBV10-3|TRBD2
AISEGREGTQY
>TRBJ2-1|TRBV28|-
ASSLGASAYNEQF
>TRBJ2-5|TRBV29-1|TRBD2
SVEGSASGAQETQY
>TRBJ1-2|TRBV2|TRBD1
ASSEPGTGGANGYT
>TRBJ2-7|TRBV7-9|TRBD2
ASRETSDSYEQY
>TRBJ2-7|TRBV5-1|TRBD1
ASSNGQGYEQY
>TRBJ1-5|TRBV7-9|-
ASSPASRDNQPQH
>TRBJ2-3|TRBV5-1|-
ASSLAGRSTDTQY
>TRBJ2-7|TRBV12-3/TRBV12-4|-
ASRRLGDYSEQY
>TRBJ1-2|TRBV14|TRBD1
ASSQEIGTDRGAGYT
>TRBJ2-5|TRBV3-1|TRBD2
ASSQPGLGQETQY
>TRBJ2-7|TRBV19|-
ASSIPGPYEQY
>TRBJ1-5|TRBV2|-
ASSERGVDQPQH
>TRBJ1-1|TRBV10-3|-
AISRFYGGQNTEAF
>TRBJ2-2|TRBV24-1|-
ATSDLSLATGELF
>TRBJ1-5|TRBV28|-
ASSSNTNLRTRRQPQH
>TRBJ2-1|TRBV5-4|-
ASSQIDDNLYNEQF
>TRBJ2-1|TRBV7-9|-
ASSPAAGSSYNEQF
>TRBJ2-7|TRBV19|TRBD1
ASSMDRGGINEQY
>TRBJ1-4|TRBV18|-
ASSPVRGEKLF
>TRBJ2-7|TRBV6-5|-
ASSYDETSSYEQY
>TRBJ2-2|TRBV7-2|-
ASSLAGFGELF
>TRBJ2-2|TRBV6-2/TRBV6-3|-
ASNPGIWSGELF
>TRBJ1-4|TRBV4-2|-
ASSPVIAGFDEKLF
>TRBJ2-1|TRBV13|-
ASSSPRRGEQF
>TRBJ1-1|TRBV20-1|-
SASGPNTEAF
>TRBJ2-3|TRBV20-1|TRBD2
SARDREGLNTDTQY
>TRBJ2-1|TRBV29-1|TRBD2
SVVAGDREQF
>TRBJ2-3|TRBV6-1|-
ASSALIAGSTDTQY
>TRBJ2-2|TRBV10-2|TRBD1
ASRDRGSTGELF
>TRBJ1-4|TRBV11-2|-
ASSLSQEVGEKLF
>TRBJ2-7|TRBV3-1|TRBD2
ASSRDWEGWSYEQY
>TRBJ1-5|TRBV7-8|TRBD1
ASSWVDREAQPQH
>TRBJ1-6|TRBV20-1|-
SARLRGLRNSPLH
>TRBJ1-2|TRBV3-1|-
ASSQDGVGVIGGYT
>TRBJ1-5|TRBV9|-
ASSPPQPQH
>TRBJ1-2|TRBV20-1|-
SAREVSYGYT
>TRBJ1-1|TRBV7-2|TRBD1
ASSWSFGQGSLNTEAF
>TRBJ2-1|TRBV9|TRBD2
ASSVDSGGRTQGQF
>TRBJ2-2|TRBV6-5|-
ASSYLTGVGELF
>TRBJ1-5|TRBV3-1|-
ASSRTDNQPQH
>TRBJ2-2|TRBV25-1|-
ASTNRLDRTGELF
>TRBJ2-1|TRBV11-3|TRBD2
ASSLASGYNEQF
>TRBJ1-1|TRBV2|-
ASSGQRIAEAF
>TRBJ2-1|TRBV5-1|-
SSRIATVDEQF